A selection of T cell receptor beta chains follows, all from one sample in a study of T cell changes during pregnancy in multiple sclerosis. The repertoire was sequenced with immunoSEQ multiplex PCR; TCRdb's copy has only in-frame clones and lacks some. The table has nearly 110,000 clones, about 89% seen once. The sequences come from peripheral blood, collected before pregnancy. These receptors were collected from a female donor with multiple sclerosis, enrolled in a pregnancy study. Both conserved end residues are part of each CDR3. The order of the fields is V gene, clone size, J gene, D gene, CDR3 protein, CDR3 DNA. D genes are given only for firm matches. Size is stated for part of the rows, as once, few or many counts, or as a class when the clone is expanded.

V gene: TRBV28
clone size: .
J gene: TRBJ2-6
D gene: .
CDR3 protein: CASGHARTVSGANVLTF
CDR3 DNA: TGTGCCAGCGGTCACGCAAGAACGGTTTCCGGGGCCAACGTCCTGACTTTC

V gene: TRBV6-6
clone size: .
J gene: TRBJ1-1
D gene: TRBD1
CDR3 protein: CASSSRQGASTEAFF
CDR3 DNA: TGTGCCAGCAGTTCCCGACAGGGGGCGTCCACTGAAGCTTTCTTT

V gene: TRBV15
clone size: .
J gene: TRBJ2-2
D gene: TRBD1
CDR3 protein: CATSRDSAGGNTGELFF
CDR3 DNA: TGTGCCACCAGCAGAGATTCGGCAGGGGGGAACACCGGGGAGCTGTTTTTT

V gene: TRBV5-5
clone size: once
J gene: TRBJ2-3
D gene: .
CDR3 protein: CASSSRITVVTDTQYF
CDR3 DNA: TGTGCCAGCAGCTCCAGGATAACGGTGGTCACAGATACGCAGTATTTT

V gene: TRBV28
clone size: .
J gene: TRBJ1-5
D gene: .
CDR3 protein: CASSYMREASAQHF
CDR3 DNA: TGTGCCAGCAGTTATATGCGAGAAGCCTCCGCCCAGCATTTT

V gene: TRBV19
clone size: once
J gene: TRBJ1-5
D gene: .
CDR3 protein: CASSKEFDTALNQPQHF
CDR3 DNA: TGTGCCAGTAGTAAGGAATTTGACACAGCACTTAATCAGCCCCAGCATTTT

V gene: TRBV2
clone size: .
J gene: TRBJ2-1
D gene: TRBD1
CDR3 protein: CASSALTGSYNEQFF
CDR3 DNA: TGTGCCAGCAGTGCCCTGACAGGGTCTTACAATGAGCAGTTCTTC

V gene: TRBV2
clone size: few
J gene: TRBJ1-1
D gene: .
CDR3 protein: CASSAWGDGTEAFF
CDR3 DNA: TGTGCCAGCAGTGCGTGGGGGGATGGCACTGAAGCTTTCTTT

V gene: TRBV30
clone size: .
J gene: TRBJ1-5
D gene: .
CDR3 protein: CAWAGSDSNQPQHF
CDR3 DNA: TGTGCCTGGGCCGGCAGCGATAGCAATCAGCCCCAGCATTTT

V gene: TRBV5-4
clone size: .
J gene: TRBJ1-6
D gene: TRBD1
CDR3 protein: CASSLDTGGSPLHF
CDR3 DNA: TGTGCCAGCAGCTTGGACACAGGGGGTTCACCCCTCCACTTT

V gene: TRBV11-3
clone size: .
J gene: TRBJ2-7
D gene: .
CDR3 protein: CASSLGFNRGEQYF
CDR3 DNA: TGTGCCAGCAGCTTAGGATTCAACCGGGGGGAGCAGTACTTC

V gene: TRBV18
clone size: once
J gene: TRBJ2-5
D gene: TRBD2
CDR3 protein: CASSRKAGEQETQYF
CDR3 DNA: TGTGCCAGCTCACGCAAAGCGGGGGAACAAGAGACCCAGTACTTC

V gene: TRBV2
clone size: .
J gene: TRBJ1-2
D gene: .
CDR3 protein: CASSAQGYGYTF
CDR3 DNA: TGTGCCAGCAGTGCACAGGGCTATGGCTACACCTTC

V gene: TRBV2
clone size: .
J gene: TRBJ2-7
D gene: TRBD1
CDR3 protein: CASRSGTARWDEQYF
CDR3 DNA: TGTGCCAGCAGATCCGGGACAGCCCGATGGGACGAGCAGTACTTC

V gene: TRBV28
clone size: .
J gene: TRBJ2-3
D gene: TRBD2
CDR3 protein: CASSLAGETDTQYF
CDR3 DNA: TGTGCCAGCAGTTTAGCGGGGGAAACAGATACGCAGTATTTT

V gene: TRBV18
clone size: .
J gene: TRBJ2-7
D gene: .
CDR3 protein: CASSPPSGYEQYF
CDR3 DNA: TGTGCCAGCTCACCACCGTCGGGGTACGAGCAGTACTTC

V gene: TRBV14
clone size: .
J gene: TRBJ2-1
D gene: .
CDR3 protein: CASSQDLMGGGPNEQFF
CDR3 DNA: TGTGCCAGCAGCCAAGATCTAATGGGAGGCGGTCCCAATGAGCAGTTCTTC

V gene: TRBV30
clone size: .
J gene: TRBJ1-6
D gene: .
CDR3 protein: CASSGGWGQSNSPLHF
CDR3 DNA: TGTGCCTCGTCAGGTGGGTGGGGGCAGAGTAATTCACCCCTCCACTTT

V gene: TRBV5-6
clone size: .
J gene: TRBJ2-1
D gene: .
CDR3 protein: CASSPRVSSYNEQFF
CDR3 DNA: TGTGCCAGCAGCCCCCGGGTGAGCTCCTACAATGAGCAGTTCTTC

V gene: TRBV18
clone size: .
J gene: TRBJ2-1
D gene: .
CDR3 protein: CASSPRAGTYNEQFF
CDR3 DNA: TGTGCCAGCTCACCAAGAGCAGGGACCTACAATGAGCAGTTCTTC

V gene: TRBV29-1
clone size: .
J gene: TRBJ1-1
D gene: .
CDR3 protein: CSAHRETNTEAFF
CDR3 DNA: TGCAGCGCACACAGGGAGACGAACACTGAAGCTTTCTTT

V gene: TRBV10-2
clone size: .
J gene: TRBJ2-3
D gene: .
CDR3 protein: CASSDLTGASTDTQYF
CDR3 DNA: TGCGCCAGCAGTGATTTAACAGGTGCTAGCACAGATACGCAGTATTTT

V gene: TRBV9
clone size: once
J gene: TRBJ2-1
D gene: .
CDR3 protein: CASSVDGYNEQFF
CDR3 DNA: TGTGCCAGCAGCGTAGACGGGTACAATGAGCAGTTCTTC

V gene: TRBV11-2
clone size: .
J gene: TRBJ1-5
D gene: .
CDR3 protein: CASSLDARGIDNQPQHF
CDR3 DNA: TGTGCCAGCAGCTTAGATGCGAGGGGGATTGACAATCAGCCCCAGCATTTT

V gene: TRBV6-1
clone size: .
J gene: TRBJ1-5
D gene: .
CDR3 protein: CASSVQANQPQHF
CDR3 DNA: TGTGCCAGCAGTGTCCAGGCCAATCAGCCCCAGCATTTT